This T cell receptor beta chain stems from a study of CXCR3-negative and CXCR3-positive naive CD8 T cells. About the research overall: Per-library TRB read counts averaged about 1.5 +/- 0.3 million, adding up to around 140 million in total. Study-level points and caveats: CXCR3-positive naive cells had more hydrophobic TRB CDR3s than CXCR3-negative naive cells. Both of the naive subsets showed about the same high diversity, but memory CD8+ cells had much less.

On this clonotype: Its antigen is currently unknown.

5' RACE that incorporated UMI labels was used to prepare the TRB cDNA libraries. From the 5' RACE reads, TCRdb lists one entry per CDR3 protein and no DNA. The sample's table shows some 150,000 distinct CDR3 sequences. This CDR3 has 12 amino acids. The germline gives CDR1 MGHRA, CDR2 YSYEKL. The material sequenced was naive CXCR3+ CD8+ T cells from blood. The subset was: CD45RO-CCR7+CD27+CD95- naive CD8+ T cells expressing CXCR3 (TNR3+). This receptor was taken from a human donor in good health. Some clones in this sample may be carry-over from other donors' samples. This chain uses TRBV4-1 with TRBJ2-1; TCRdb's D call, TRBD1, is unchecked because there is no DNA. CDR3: CASSQGSGGQFF.